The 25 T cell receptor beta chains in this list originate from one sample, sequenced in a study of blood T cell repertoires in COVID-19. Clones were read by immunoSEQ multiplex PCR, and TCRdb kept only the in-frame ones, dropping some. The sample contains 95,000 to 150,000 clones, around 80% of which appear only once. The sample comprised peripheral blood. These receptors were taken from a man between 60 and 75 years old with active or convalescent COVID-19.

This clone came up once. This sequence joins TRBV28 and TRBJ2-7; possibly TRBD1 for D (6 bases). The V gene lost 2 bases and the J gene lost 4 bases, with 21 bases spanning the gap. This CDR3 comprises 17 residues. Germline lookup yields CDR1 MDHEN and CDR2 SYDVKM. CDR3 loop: CASSLVTGWGTAYEQYF. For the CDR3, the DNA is TGTGCCAGCAGTTTAGTCACAGGGTGGGGAACGGCTTACGAGCAGTACTTC.

The CDR3 sequence: CLAGPTYEQYF. The CDR3 DNA follows: TGTCTAGCCGGCCCTACCTACGAGCAGTACTTC. The chain couples TRBV6-5 to TRBJ2-7, with D tentatively TRBD2 (5 bases). CDR1 and CDR2 from the germline V gene are MNHEY and SVGAGI. There are 11 residues in the CDR3.

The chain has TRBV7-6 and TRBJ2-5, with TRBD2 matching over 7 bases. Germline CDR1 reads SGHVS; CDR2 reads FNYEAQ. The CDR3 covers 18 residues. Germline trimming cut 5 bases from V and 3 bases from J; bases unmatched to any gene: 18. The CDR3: CASSHYASSGLAEETQYF. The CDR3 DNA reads TGTGCCAGCAGCCACTACGCGTCTAGCGGATTAGCGGAAGAGACCCAGTACTTC.

The CDR3 sequence is CASSRSGTGTTGELFF. The DNA of the CDR3 is TGCGCCAGCAGCCGGTCCGGGACAGGGACCACCGGGGAGCTGTTTTTT. The chain is built from TRBV5-1 and TRBJ2-2; 9 bases align to TRBD1. Germline V gene lookup returns CDR1 SGHRS and CDR2 YFSETQ. Trimming removed 4 bases from V and 4 bases from J; junction bases left unmatched: 8. This CDR3 region has 16 residues.

The CDR3 DNA follows: TGTGCCAGCAGCGGACGACTAGCGGGAGGAGGGGAGCAGTACTTC. Translation gives CASSGRLAGGGEQYF. The genes are TRBV5-4 and TRBJ2-7, with 13 bases identical to TRBD2. Germline-derived CDR1 and CDR2 are SGHNT and YYREEE (reference sequence). J was trimmed by 7 bases and V by 4 bases; bases with no gene match: 8. The CDR3 has 15 amino acids.

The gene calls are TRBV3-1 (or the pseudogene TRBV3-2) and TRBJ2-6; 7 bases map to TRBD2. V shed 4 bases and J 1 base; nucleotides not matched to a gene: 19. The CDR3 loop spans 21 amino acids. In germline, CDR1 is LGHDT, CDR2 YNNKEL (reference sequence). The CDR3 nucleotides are TGTGCCAGCAGCCCCGGGGAGGGGCAGTGGGTAGGACCTTCTGGGGCCAACGTCCTGACTTTC. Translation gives CASSPGEGQWVGPSGANVLTF.

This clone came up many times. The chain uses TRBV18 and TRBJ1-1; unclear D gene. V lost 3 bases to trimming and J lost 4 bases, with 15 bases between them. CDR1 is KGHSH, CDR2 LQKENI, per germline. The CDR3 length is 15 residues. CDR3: CASSPVVSGSTEAFF. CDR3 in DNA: TGTGCCAGCTCACCCGTGGTTAGTGGTAGCACTGAAGCTTTCTTT.

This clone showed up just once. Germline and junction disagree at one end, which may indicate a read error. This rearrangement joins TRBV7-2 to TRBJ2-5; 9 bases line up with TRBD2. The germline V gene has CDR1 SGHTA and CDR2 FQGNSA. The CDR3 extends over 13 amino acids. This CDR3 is CASSIAGVETQYF. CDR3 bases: TGTGCCAGCAGCATAGCGGGAGTGGAGACCCAGTACTTC.

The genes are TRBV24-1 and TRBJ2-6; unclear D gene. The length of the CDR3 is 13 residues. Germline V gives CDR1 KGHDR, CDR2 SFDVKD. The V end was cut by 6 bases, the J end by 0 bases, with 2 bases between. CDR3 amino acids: CATSLSGANVLTF. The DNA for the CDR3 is TGTGCCACCAGTCTCTCTGGGGCCAACGTCCTGACTTTC.

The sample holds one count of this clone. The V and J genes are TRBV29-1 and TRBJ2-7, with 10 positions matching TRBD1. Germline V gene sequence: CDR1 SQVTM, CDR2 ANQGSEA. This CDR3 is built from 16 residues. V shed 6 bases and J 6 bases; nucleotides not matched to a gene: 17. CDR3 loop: CSVGRGPGQGPREQYF. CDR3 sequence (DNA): TGCAGCGTGGGGAGAGGGCCGGGACAGGGGCCCCGCGAGCAGTACTTC.

CDR3 DNA: TGCGCCAGCAGCCTGGGGAGCGCTAATGAAAAACTGTTTTTT. Translation: CASSLGSANEKLFF. This chain links TRBV5-1 with TRBJ1-4; D unresolved. V was cut by 4 bases and J by 3 bases, with 10 bases left in between. CDR3 size: 14 residues. Germline CDR1 SGHRS, CDR2 YFSETQ.

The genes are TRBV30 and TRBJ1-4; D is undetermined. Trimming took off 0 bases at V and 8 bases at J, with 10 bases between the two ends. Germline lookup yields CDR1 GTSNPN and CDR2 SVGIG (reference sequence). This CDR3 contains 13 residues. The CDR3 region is CAWSVRGVEKLFF. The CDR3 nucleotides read TGTGCCTGGAGTGTCCGCGGGGTAGAAAAACTGTTTTTT.

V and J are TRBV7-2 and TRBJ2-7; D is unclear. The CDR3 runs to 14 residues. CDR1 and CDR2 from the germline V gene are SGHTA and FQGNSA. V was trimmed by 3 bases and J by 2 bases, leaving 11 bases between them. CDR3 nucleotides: TGTGCCAGCAGCTTCCGGGTTGTAACCTACGAGCAGTACTTC. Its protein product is CASSFRVVTYEQYF.

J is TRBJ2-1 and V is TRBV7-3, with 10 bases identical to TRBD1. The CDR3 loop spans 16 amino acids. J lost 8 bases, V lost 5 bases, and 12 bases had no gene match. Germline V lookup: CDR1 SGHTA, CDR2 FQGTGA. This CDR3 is CASSPGQGILGDEQFF. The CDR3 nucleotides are TGTGCCAGCAGCCCGGGACAGGGGATTTTGGGGGATGAGCAGTTCTTC.

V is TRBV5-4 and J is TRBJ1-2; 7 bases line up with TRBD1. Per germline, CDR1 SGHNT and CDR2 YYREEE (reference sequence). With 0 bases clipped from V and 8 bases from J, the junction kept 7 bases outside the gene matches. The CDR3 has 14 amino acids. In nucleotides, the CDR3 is TGTGCCAGCAGCTTGGAAGGCGACAGGGTAGGCTACACCTTC. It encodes CASSLEGDRVGYTF.

The chain's CDR3 is CASSLGGQGGLALHF. In nucleotides, the CDR3 is TGTGCCAGCAGCTTAGGTGGACAGGGGGGATTGGCCCTCCACTTT. The gene calls are TRBV7-9 and TRBJ1-6; 10 nucleotides match TRBD1. J gave up 14 bases and V 1 base, and 8 bases lay outside the gene matches. In germline, CDR1 is SEHNR, CDR2 FQNEAQ (reference sequence). This CDR3 is built from 15 residues.

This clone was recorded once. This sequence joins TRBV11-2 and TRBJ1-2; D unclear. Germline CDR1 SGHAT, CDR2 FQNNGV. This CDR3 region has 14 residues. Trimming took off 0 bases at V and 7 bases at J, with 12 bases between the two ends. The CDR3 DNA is TGTGCCAGCAGCTTAGACCCGGGGAGCAGTGGCTACACCTTC. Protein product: CASSLDPGSSGYTF.

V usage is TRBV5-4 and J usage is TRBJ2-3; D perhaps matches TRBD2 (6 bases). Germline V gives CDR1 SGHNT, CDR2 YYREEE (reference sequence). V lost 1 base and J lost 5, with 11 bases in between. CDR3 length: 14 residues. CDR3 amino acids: CASSLPEGEDTQYF. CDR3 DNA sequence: TGTGCCAGCAGCTTGCCGGAGGGCGAAGATACGCAGTATTTT.

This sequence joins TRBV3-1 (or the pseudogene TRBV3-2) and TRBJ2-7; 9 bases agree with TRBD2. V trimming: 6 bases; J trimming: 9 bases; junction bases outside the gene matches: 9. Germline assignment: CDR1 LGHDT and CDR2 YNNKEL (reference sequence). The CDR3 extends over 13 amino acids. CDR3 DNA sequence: TGTGCCAGCAGTCGGGGACTAGCCGACCGGCAGTACTTC. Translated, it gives CASSRGLADRQYF.

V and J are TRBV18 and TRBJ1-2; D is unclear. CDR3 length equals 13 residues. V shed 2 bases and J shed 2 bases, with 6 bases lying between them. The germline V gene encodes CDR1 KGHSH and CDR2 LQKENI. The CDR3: CASSPGGNYGYTF. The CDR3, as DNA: TGTGCCAGCTCACCAGGAGGAAACTATGGCTACACCTTC. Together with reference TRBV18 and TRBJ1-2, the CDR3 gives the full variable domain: NAGVMQNPRHLVRRRGQEARLRCSPMKGHSHVYWYRQLPEEGLKFMVYLQKENIIDESGMPKERFSAEFPKEGPSILRIQQVVRGDSAAYFCASSPGGNYGYTFGSGTRLTVV.

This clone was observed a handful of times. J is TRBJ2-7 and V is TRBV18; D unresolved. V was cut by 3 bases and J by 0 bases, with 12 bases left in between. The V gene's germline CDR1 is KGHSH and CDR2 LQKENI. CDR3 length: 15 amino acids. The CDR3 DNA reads TGTGCCAGCTCACCGGAGATCCATAGCTCCTACGAGCAGTACTTC. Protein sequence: CASSPEIHSSYEQYF.

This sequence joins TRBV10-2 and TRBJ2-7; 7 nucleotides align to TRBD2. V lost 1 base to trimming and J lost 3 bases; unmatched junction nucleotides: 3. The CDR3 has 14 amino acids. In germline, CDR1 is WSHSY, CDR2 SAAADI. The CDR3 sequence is CASSEWGGDYEQYF. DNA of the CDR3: TGCGCCAGCAGTGAGTGGGGAGGGGACTACGAGCAGTACTTC.

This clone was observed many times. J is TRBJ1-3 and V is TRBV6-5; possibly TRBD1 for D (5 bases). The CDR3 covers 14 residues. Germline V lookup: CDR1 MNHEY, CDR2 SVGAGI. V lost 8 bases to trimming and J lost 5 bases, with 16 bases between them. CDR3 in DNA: TGTGCCAGCCTTGGAGGGGCGGCGAGAAACACCATATATTTT. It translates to CASLGGAARNTIYF.

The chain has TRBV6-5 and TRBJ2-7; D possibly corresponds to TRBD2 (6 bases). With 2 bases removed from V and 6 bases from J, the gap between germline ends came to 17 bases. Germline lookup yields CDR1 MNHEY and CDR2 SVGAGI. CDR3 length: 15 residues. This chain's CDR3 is CASSYGGVEGSEQYF. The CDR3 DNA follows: TGTGCCAGCAGTTACGGCGGGGTTGAGGGGAGCGAGCAGTACTTC.

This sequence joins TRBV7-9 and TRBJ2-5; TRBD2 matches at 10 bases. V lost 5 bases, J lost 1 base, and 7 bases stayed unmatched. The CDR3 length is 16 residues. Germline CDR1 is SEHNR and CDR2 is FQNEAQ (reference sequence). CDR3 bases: TGTGCCAGCAGCCTAGGACTAGCGGACAGCCAAGAGACCCAGTACTTC. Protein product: CASSLGLADSQETQYF.